Listed here are 19 T cell receptor beta chains from one sample, sequenced in a study of T-cell reconstitution after alpha-beta-depleted transplantation in children (dated by TCRdb to 2016 to 2018). Interpreted using the paper, the treatment or condition label stands for: allogeneic hematopoietic cell transplantation with graft depleted of TCRalphabeta T cells and CD19 B cells. Libraries came from PCR. For sequencing, an Illumina HiSeq 2500 was employed. Molecular barcoding was employed in the preparation of TCR libraries, with unique molecular identifiers being used to normalize TCRbeta repertoire quantification. Clones were called with MiXCR by TCRdb after fastp trimmed the public reads at Q25, and only in-frame beta chains were retained. One record per CDR3 amino acid sequence lists the most common genes and DNA. Here the sample has about 580,000 distinct CDR3 sequences; 20% to 25% occur a single time. 13% to 15% of the sample lies in the top ten.

This sample comprised PBMCs, mostly from graft donor cells, obtained 360 days after TCRalphabeta/CD19-depleted stem cell transplant. Source of these receptors: a boy younger than two who had a stem cell transplant for acute myeloid leukemia, so the T cells may come from the graft donor.

This chain links TRBV7-2 with TRBJ2-1, with a weak D call TRBD2 (6 bases). CDR3 length equals 15 residues. Germline CDR1 is SGHTA and CDR2 is FQGNSA. V lost 3 bases to trimming and J lost 8 bases, with 17 bases between them. The CDR3 nucleotides are TGTGCCAGCAGCTTGCGTAACGGGGGACGGGATGAGCAGTTCTTC. Protein product: CASSLRNGGRDEQFF.

There are a few counts of this clonotype. The genes are TRBV10-3 and TRBJ2-1, with 7 bases lining up with TRBD2. The CDR3 extends over 14 amino acids. Germline trimming cut 4 bases from V and 2 bases from J; bases unmatched to any gene: 2. Germline CDR1 is ENHRY and CDR2 is SYGVKD. CDR3 residues: CAISVSGPYNEQFF. The DNA of the CDR3 is TGTGCCATCAGTGTTAGCGGGCCCTACAATGAGCAGTTCTTC.

This sequence joins TRBV27 and TRBJ1-1; D gene uncertain. The CDR3 consists of 15 residues. Trimming stripped 3 bases from V and 2 bases from J, with 13 bases between. Germline V gene lookup returns CDR1 MNHEY and CDR2 SMNVEV (reference sequence). CDR3 in amino acids: CASSFRAELNTEAFF. The CDR3 bases are TGTGCCAGCAGTTTTCGGGCAGAGTTAAACACTGAAGCTTTCTTT.

The chain links TRBV20-1 to TRBJ2-5; TRBD2 matches at 11 bases. This CDR3 has 17 amino acids. CDR1 and CDR2 from the germline V gene are DFQATT and SNEGSKA (reference sequence). V gave up 1 base and J gave up 1 base; unmatched junction bases: 8. This CDR3 is CSARVELAGGTQETQYF. DNA for the CDR3: TGCAGTGCTAGAGTGGAGCTAGCGGGGGGAACCCAAGAGACCCAGTACTTC.

The chain uses TRBV2 and TRBJ2-2, with 10 bases fitting TRBD2. CDR3 length: 14 residues. V shed 8 bases and J 2 bases; nucleotides not matched to a gene: 2. Germline CDR1 reads SNHLY; CDR2 reads FYNNEI. DNA for the CDR3: TGTGCCAGCGCTAGCGGGGGAAACACCGGGGAGCTGTTTTTT. It encodes CASASGGNTGELFF.

The gene calls are TRBV25-1 and TRBJ2-7; D remains ambiguous. CDR3 length: 14 residues. Deletions cut 2 bases from V and 0 bases from J, with 8 bases between. Germline V gives CDR1 MGHDK, CDR2 SYGVNS. This chain's CDR3 is CASSEIVDSYEQYF. CDR3 DNA: TGTGCCAGCAGTGAAATTGTAGACTCCTACGAGCAGTACTTC.

This clonotype was found many times. The chain recombines TRBV25-1 with TRBJ2-2; D gene unclear. V shed 3 bases and J shed 6 bases, with 8 bases lying between them. The CDR3 consists of 13 residues. Germline V gene data show CDR1 as MGHDK and CDR2 as SYGVNS. The CDR3 DNA reads TGTGCCAGCAGTGAGGTCCAGGCCGGGGAGCTGTTTTTT. Protein: CASSEVQAGELFF.

In its sample, this clonotype was seen many times. The gene calls are TRBV20-1 and TRBJ1-3, with TRBD1 as a possible D gene (6 bases). The V end was cut by 8 bases, the J end by 4 bases, with 18 bases between. Germline CDR1 reads DFQATT; CDR2 reads SNEGSKA (reference sequence). The CDR3 length is 14 residues. The DNA for the CDR3 is TGCAGTCCTTACCCGACAGGCCAAGGAAACACCATATATTTT. Protein sequence: CSPYPTGQGNTIYF.

The J gene is TRBJ2-3, the V gene TRBV7-2, with D uncertain. Per the germline V gene, CDR1 is SGHTA and CDR2 is FQGNSA. The CDR3 length is 14 residues. Trimming cost V 2 bases and J 1 base, with 7 bases left between them. The CDR3 reads CASSLIVGTDTQYF. In DNA form, the CDR3 reads TGTGCCAGCAGCTTAATAGTAGGCACAGATACGCAGTATTTT.

This clonotype was observed at least ten times. J is TRBJ2-5 and V is TRBV12-3 or TRBV12-4; TRBD1 matches 7 bases. Trimming removed 4 bases from V and 4 bases from J; junction bases left unmatched: 9. This CDR3 is built from 15 residues. The CDR3 sequence: CASSSPTGYRETQYF. The DNA of the CDR3 is TGTGCCAGCAGTTCCCCGACAGGGTACAGAGAGACCCAGTACTTC.

There are a few counts of this clonotype. V is TRBV9 and J is TRBJ1-4, with 9 bases identical to TRBD1. In germline, CDR1 is SGDLS, CDR2 YYNGEE. The CDR3 extends over 16 amino acids. Trimming took 2 bases from V and 6 from J; bases not matched to a gene: 8. Here the CDR3 reads CASSVGPTGGDEKLFF. DNA for the CDR3: TGTGCCAGCAGCGTGGGCCCGACAGGGGGAGATGAAAAACTGTTTTTT.

The CDR3 DNA is TGTGCCAGCTACCAAACGGGAGCCTGGGAATCTGCTAACTATGGCTACACCTTC. Its translation: CASYQTGAWESANYGYTF. This chain connects TRBV6-1 to TRBJ1-2, with D hard to call. CDR1 and CDR2 from the germline V gene are MNHNS and SASEGT. The CDR3 consists of 18 residues. Trimming shortened V by 8 bases and J by 0 bases, and 25 bases separated the two germline ends.

There are a few counts of this clonotype. The chain joins TRBV14 to TRBJ2-1, with D possibly TRBD1 on 6 matching bases. Germline V CDR1 and CDR2: SGHDN, FVKESK. This CDR3 is built from 15 residues. Trimming shortened V by 1 base and J by 2 bases, and 9 bases separated the two germline ends. CDR3 in amino acids: CASSQGRDTYNEQFF. CDR3 nucleotides: TGTGCCAGCAGCCAAGGAAGGGACACCTACAATGAGCAGTTCTTC.

Only a few counts were recorded for this clonotype. CDR3 region: CSALGDRDFQPQHF. CDR3 nucleotides: TGCAGTGCTCTAGGGGACAGGGATTTTCAGCCCCAGCATTTT. The chain employs TRBV20-1 and TRBJ1-5; TRBD1 aligns across 9 bases. J was trimmed by 6 bases and V by 5 bases; bases with no gene match: 8. Germline CDR1 DFQATT, CDR2 SNEGSKA (reference sequence). The CDR3 has 14 amino acids.

At least ten counts were recorded for this clonotype. The chain is built from TRBV20-1 and TRBJ2-1; 10 bases are a match to TRBD1. With 6 bases clipped from V and 8 bases from J, the junction kept 10 bases outside the gene matches. The CDR3 length is 14 residues. The germline CDR1 and CDR2 sequences are DFQATT and SNEGSKA (reference sequence). CDR3 residues: CSASDRGGMDEQFF. The CDR3 DNA reads as TGCAGTGCCTCGGACAGGGGGGGTATGGATGAGCAGTTCTTC.

About this clonotype: A much larger clonotype is one base distant, so this may be a read error. The chain uses TRBV12-3 or TRBV12-4 and TRBJ1-1; possible D gene TRBD1, 5 bases. CDR3 size: 14 residues. V dropped 3 bases and J dropped 0 bases, with 8 bases sitting between them. CDR3 loop: CASSFPGMNTEAFF. The CDR3 DNA reads as TGTGCCAGCAGTTTCCCAGGGATGAACACTGAAGCTTTCTTT.

This clonotype turned up a few times. The rearrangement links TRBV12-3 or TRBV12-4 to TRBJ2-3; 9 nucleotides match TRBD1. The CDR3 extends over 14 amino acids. J lost 4 bases, V lost 8 bases, and 7 bases had no gene match. CDR3 nucleotides: TGTGCCAGCGGCTTACAGGGGGCATCAGATACGCAGTATTTT. Translation gives CASGLQGASDTQYF.

The chain is built from TRBV20-1 and TRBJ2-2, with TRBD1 as a possible D gene (5 bases). CDR3 size: 14 residues. The V end was cut by 6 bases, the J end by 6 bases, with 17 bases between. The germline V gene has CDR1 DFQATT and CDR2 SNEGSKA (reference sequence). CDR3 protein: CSATPGIGSGELFF. The CDR3 nucleotides read TGCAGTGCCACACCAGGGATCGGGTCCGGGGAGCTGTTTTTT.

This clonotype was seen repeatedly, ten times or more. The chain joins TRBV6-5 to TRBJ2-7; tentatively, D is TRBD1 (5 bases). Germline assignment: CDR1 MNHEY and CDR2 SVGAGI. This CDR3 region has 15 residues. Deletions cut 6 bases from V and 5 bases from J, with 20 bases between. The CDR3 loop reads CASSPARAERNEQYV. As DNA, the CDR3 is TGTGCCAGCAGCCCCGCCAGGGCAGAACGGAACGAGCAGTACGTC.